This TCR beta chain was captured by sequencing in a study of cytomegalovirus exposure and HLA in healthy donors. Turning to the study itself: Previous work identified roughly 120 million unique TCR beta sequences from 150 million to 200 million T cells.

Study outcomes and limitations: The authors later found TCR association rates varying by HLA locus, with DRB1 most and HLA-C fewest. In an earlier analysis, productive rearrangement rates for most beta V segments clustered near 87% or 30%.

The V gene's germline CDR1 is MNHEY and CDR2 SMNVEV (reference sequence). The CDR3 spans 15 residues. Trimming took off 2 bases at V and 6 bases at J, with 14 bases between the two ends. The PCR ran on 60 Vbeta and 13 Jbeta primers. Sequencing was performed with immunoSEQ multiplex PCR; in TCRdb, only in-frame clones are kept and a portion is missing. The table lists some 90,000 clones, around 80% of them singletons. Worth noting for this clone: The antigen remains unidentified.

The clonotype comes from a woman aged 50 to 60 in good health and CMV-seropositive. Specimen: PBMCs. The J gene is TRBJ2-1, the V gene TRBV27, with a weak D call TRBD2 (6 bases). CDR3 in DNA: TGTGCCAGCAGTTTAGTGGCGGGATCCATCAATGAGCAGTTCTTC. Protein sequence: CASSLVAGSINEQFF.